This TCR beta chain was identified in a study of cytomegalovirus exposure and HLA in healthy donors. Notes on the study in general: Available immune exposure information was restricted to CMV serostatus only. Fewer N-insertions than the roughly 670-donor mean were reportedly shown by an Asian-associated ancestry cluster in a later analysis.

Germline V gene sequence: CDR1 MNHEY, CDR2 SVGAGI. V gave up 8 bases and J gave up 0 bases; unmatched junction bases: 5. The CDR3 covers 14 residues. The PCR was carried out with 60 Vbeta primers and 13 Jbeta primers. Sequencing was performed with immunoSEQ multiplex PCR; in TCRdb, only in-frame clones are kept and a portion is missing. The sample holds 210,000 or so clones; 85% to 90% are singletons and the top ten take more than 0.8%. Comment on this clone: Its antigen is still unknown.

The sample consisted of PBMCs. V gene TRBV6-5 combines with J gene TRBJ2-7; TRBD2 matches 9 bases. The receptor was derived from a young woman in good health and CMV-seronegative. This CDR3 reads CASHIAGVSYEQYF. The CDR3 coding sequence is TGTGCCAGCCACATAGCGGGGGTCTCCTACGAGCAGTACTTC.